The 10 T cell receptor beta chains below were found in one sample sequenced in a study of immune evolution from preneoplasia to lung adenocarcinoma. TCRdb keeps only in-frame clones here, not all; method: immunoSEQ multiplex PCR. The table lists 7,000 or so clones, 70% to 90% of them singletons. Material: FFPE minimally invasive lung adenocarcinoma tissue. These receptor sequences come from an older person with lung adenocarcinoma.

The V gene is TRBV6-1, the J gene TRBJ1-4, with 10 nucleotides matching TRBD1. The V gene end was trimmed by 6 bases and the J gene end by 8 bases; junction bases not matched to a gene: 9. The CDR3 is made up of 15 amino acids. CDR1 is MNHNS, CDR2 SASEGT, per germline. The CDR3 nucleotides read TGTGCCAGCAGGCCGGGACAGGGGTTTAACGAAAAACTGTTTTTT. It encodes CASRPGQGFNEKLFF.

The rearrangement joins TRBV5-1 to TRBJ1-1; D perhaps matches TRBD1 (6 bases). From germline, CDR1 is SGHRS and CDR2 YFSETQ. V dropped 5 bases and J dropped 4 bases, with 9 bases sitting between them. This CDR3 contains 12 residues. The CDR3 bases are TGCGCCAGCAGGGAGGGGGGCACTGAAGCTTTCTTT. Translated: CASREGGTEAFF.

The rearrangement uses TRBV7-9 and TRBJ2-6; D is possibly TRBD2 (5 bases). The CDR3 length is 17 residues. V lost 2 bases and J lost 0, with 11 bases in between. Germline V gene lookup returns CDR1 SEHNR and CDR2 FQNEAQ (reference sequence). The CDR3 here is CASSLPRGRSGANVLTF. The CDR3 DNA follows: TGTGCCAGCAGCTTACCCCGGGGTCGCTCTGGGGCCAACGTCCTGACTTTC.

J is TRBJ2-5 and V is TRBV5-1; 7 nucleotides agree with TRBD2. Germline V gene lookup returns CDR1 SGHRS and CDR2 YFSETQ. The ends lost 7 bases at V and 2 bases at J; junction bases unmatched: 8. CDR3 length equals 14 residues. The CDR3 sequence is CASWEGPLQETQYF. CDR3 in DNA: TGCGCCAGCTGGGAGGGACCCCTTCAAGAGACCCAGTACTTC. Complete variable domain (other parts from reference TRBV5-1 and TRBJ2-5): KAGVTQTPRYLIKTRGQQVTLSCSPISGHRSVSWYQQTPGQGLQFLFEYFSETQRNKGNFPGRFSGRQFSNSRSEMNVSTLELGDSALYLCASWEGPLQETQYFGPGTRLLVL.

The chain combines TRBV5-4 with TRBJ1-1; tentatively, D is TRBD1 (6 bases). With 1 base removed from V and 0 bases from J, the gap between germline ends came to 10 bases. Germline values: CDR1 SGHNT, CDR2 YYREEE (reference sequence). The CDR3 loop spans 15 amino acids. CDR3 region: CASSLMGGLNTEAFF. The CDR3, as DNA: TGTGCCAGCAGCTTGATGGGGGGGCTGAACACTGAAGCTTTCTTT.

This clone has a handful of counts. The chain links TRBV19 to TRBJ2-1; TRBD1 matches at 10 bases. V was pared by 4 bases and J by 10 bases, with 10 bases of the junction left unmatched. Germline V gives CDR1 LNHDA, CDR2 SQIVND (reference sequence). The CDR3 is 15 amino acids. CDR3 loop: CASSSPDRGQDEQFF. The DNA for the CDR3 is TGTGCCAGTAGTAGTCCTGACAGGGGGCAAGACGAGCAGTTCTTC. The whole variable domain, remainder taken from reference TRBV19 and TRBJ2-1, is DGGITQSPKYLFRKEGQNVTLSCEQNLNHDAMYWYRQDPGQGLRLIYYSQIVNDFQKGDIAEGYSVSREKKESFPLTVTSAQKNPTAFYLCASSSPDRGQDEQFFGPGTRLTVL.

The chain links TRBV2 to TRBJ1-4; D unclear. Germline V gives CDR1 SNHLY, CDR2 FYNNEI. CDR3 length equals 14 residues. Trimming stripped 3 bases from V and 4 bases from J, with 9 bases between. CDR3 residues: CASSDGRVNEKLFF. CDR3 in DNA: TGTGCCAGCAGTGACGGACGGGTTAATGAAAAACTGTTTTTT.

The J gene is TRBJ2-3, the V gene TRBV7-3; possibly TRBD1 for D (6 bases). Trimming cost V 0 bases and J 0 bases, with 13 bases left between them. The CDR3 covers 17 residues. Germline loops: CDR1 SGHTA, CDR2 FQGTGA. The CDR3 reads CASSLTGAGLSTDTQYF. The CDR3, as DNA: TGTGCCAGCAGCTTAACGGGGGCGGGCCTAAGCACAGATACGCAGTATTTT.

CDR3 residues: CASSRDRGGGEQFF. CDR3 DNA sequence: TGTGCCAGCAGCCGTGACAGGGGGGGAGGTGAGCAGTTCTTC. The J gene is TRBJ2-1, the V gene TRBV7-9; TRBD1 agrees at 9 bases. This CDR3 has 14 amino acids. With V trimmed by 5 bases and J by 9 bases, 8 bases remained unmatched. CDR1 SEHNR and CDR2 FQNEAQ come from the germline V gene (reference sequence).

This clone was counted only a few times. CDR3 amino acids: CASSQDRGARYEQYF. In DNA form, the CDR3 reads TGTGCCAGCAGCCAAGATCGGGGCGCTCGGTACGAGCAGTACTTC. V usage is TRBV4-2 and J usage is TRBJ2-7; D may be TRBD1 or TRBD2 (5 bases each). V lost 0 bases and J lost 4, with 13 bases in between. Germline values: CDR1 LGHNA, CDR2 YNFKEQ. This CDR3 comprises 15 residues.